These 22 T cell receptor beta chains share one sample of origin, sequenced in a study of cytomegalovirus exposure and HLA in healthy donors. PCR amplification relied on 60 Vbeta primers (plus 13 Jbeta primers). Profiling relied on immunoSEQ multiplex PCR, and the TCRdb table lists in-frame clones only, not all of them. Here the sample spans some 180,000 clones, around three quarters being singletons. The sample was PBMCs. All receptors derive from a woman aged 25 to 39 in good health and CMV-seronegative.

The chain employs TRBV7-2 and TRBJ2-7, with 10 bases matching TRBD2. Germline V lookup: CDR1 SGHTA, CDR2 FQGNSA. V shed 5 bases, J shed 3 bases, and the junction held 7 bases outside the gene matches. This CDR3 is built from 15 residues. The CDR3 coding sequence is TGTGCCAGCAGCCTATGGACTAGCGGTAGCTACGAGCAGTACTTC. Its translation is CASSLWTSGSYEQYF.

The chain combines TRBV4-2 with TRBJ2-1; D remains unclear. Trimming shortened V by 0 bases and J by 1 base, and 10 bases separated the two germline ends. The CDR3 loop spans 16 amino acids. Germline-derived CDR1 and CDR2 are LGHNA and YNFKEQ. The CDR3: CASSQDPLLSYNEQFF. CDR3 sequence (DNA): TGTGCCAGCAGCCAAGACCCTCTTCTGTCCTACAATGAGCAGTTCTTC.

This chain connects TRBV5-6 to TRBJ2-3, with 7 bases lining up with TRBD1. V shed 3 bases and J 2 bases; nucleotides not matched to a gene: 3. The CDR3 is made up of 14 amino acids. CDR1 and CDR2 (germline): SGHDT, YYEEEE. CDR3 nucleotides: TGTGCCAGCAGCTGGGGACAGATCACAGATACGCAGTATTTT. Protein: CASSWGQITDTQYF.

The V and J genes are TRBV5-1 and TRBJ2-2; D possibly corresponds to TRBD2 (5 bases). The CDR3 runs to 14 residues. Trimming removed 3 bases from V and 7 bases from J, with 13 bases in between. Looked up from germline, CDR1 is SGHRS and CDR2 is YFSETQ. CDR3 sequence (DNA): TGCGCCAGCAGCTCCCCGGGATGGGGCGGGGAGCTGTTTTTT. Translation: CASSSPGWGGELFF.

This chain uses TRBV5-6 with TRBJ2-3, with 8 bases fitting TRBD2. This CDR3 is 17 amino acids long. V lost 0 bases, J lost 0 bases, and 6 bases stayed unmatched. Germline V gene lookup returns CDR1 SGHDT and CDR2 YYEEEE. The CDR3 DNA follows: TGTGCCAGCAGCTTGGATGGGACTAGATATAGCACAGATACGCAGTATTTT. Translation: CASSLDGTRYSTDTQYF.

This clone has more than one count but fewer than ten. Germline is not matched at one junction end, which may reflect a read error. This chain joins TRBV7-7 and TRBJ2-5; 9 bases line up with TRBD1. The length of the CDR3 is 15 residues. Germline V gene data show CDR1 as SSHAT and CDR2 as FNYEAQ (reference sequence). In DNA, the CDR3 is TGTGCTAGCAGCCCCCGGACAGGGGCGGCAGAGACCCAGTACTTC. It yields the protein CASSPRTGAAETQYF. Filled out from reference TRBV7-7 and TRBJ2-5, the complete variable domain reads GAGVSQSPRYKVTKRGQDVTLRCDPISSHATLYWYQQALGQGPEFLTYFNYEAQPDKSGLPSDRFSAERPEGSISTLTIQRTEQRDSAMYRCASSPRTGAAETQYFGPGTRLLVL.

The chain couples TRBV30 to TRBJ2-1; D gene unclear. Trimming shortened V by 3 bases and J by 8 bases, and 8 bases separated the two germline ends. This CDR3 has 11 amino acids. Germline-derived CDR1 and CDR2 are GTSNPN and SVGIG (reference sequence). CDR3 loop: CAWSYRDEQFF. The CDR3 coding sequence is TGTGCCTGGAGCTACAGAGATGAGCAGTTCTTC.

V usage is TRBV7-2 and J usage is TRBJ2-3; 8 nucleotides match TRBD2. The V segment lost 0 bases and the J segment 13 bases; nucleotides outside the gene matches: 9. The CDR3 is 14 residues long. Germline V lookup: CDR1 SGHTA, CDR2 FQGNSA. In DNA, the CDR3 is TGTGCCAGCAGCTTAGCTTTGCTTCCGGGGGGGGAGTATTTT. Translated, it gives CASSLALLPGGEYF.

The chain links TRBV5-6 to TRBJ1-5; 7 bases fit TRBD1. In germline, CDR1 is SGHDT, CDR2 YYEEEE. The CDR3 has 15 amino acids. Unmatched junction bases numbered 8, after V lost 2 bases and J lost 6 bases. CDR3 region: CASSFGGRGSQPQHF. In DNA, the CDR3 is TGTGCCAGCAGCTTTGGAGGCAGGGGGAGTCAGCCCCAGCATTTT. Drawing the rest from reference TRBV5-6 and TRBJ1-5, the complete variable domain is DAGVTQSPTHLIKTRGQQVTLRCSPKSGHDTVSWYQQALGQGPQFIFQYYEEEERQRGNFPDRFSGHQFPNYSSELNVNALLLGDSALYLCASSFGGRGSQPQHFGDGTRLSIL.

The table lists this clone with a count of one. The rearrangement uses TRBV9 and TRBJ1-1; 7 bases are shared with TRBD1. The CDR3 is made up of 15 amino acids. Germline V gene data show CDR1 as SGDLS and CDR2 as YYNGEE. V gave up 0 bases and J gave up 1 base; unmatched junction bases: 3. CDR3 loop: CASSVEQGWNTEAFF. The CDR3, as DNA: TGTGCCAGCAGCGTAGAACAGGGGTGGAACACTGAAGCTTTCTTT.

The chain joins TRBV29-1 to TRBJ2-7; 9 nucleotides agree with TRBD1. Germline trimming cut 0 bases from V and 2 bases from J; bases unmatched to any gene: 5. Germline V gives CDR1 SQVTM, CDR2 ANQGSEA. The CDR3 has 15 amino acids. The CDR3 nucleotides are TGCAGCGTTGAAGATGTGGGACAGGGACCCTACGAGCAGTACTTC. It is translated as CSVEDVGQGPYEQYF.

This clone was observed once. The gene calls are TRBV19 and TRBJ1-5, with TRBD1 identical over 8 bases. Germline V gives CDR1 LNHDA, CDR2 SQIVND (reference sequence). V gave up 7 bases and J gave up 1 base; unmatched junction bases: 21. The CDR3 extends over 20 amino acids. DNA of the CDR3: TGTGCCAGTATGGAACGGACAGGGAATCGTGATATTTCGAGCAATCAGCCCCAGCATTTT. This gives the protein CASMERTGNRDISSNQPQHF.

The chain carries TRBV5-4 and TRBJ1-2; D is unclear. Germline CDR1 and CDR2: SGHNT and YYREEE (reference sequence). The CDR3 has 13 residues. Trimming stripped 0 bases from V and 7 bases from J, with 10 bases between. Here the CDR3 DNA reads TGTGCCAGCAGCTTGGCTGGTGTCGGTGGCTACACCTTC. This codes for CASSLAGVGGYTF. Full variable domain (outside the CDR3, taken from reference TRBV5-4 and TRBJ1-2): ETGVTQSPTHLIKTRGQQVTLRCSSQSGHNTVSWYQQALGQGPQFIFQYYREEENGRGNFPPRFSGLQFPNYSSELNVNALELDDSALYLCASSLAGVGGYTFGSGTRLTVV.

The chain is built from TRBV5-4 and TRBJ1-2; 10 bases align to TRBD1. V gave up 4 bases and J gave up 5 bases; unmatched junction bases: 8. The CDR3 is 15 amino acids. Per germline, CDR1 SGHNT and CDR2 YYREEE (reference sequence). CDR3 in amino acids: CASSTDRGRGYGYTF. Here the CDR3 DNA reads TGTGCCAGCAGCACCGACAGGGGGCGCGGGTATGGCTACACCTTC. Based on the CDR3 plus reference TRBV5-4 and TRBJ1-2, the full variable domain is ETGVTQSPTHLIKTRGQQVTLRCSSQSGHNTVSWYQQALGQGPQFIFQYYREEENGRGNFPPRFSGLQFPNYSSELNVNALELDDSALYLCASSTDRGRGYGYTFGSGTRLTVV.

The CDR3 region is CAWSQQGSGYTF. The CDR3 region has the DNA TGTGCCTGGAGTCAACAGGGGTCCGGCTACACCTTC. The chain links TRBV30 to TRBJ1-2; 7 positions agree with TRBD1. Germline V gives CDR1 GTSNPN, CDR2 SVGIG (reference sequence). Trimming removed 2 bases from V and 8 bases from J; junction bases left unmatched: 5. The CDR3 is made up of 12 amino acids.

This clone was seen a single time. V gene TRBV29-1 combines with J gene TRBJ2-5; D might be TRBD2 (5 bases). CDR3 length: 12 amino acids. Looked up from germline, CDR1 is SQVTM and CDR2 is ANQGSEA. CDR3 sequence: CSWRAVGETQYF. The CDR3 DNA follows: TGCTCTTGGCGGGCCGTTGGGGAGACCCAGTACTTC.

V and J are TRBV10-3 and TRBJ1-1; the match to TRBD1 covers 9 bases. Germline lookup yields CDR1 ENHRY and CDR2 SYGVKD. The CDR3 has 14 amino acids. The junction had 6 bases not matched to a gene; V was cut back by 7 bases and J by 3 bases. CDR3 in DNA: TGTGCCATCACCGAGACAGGGGGGGACACTGAAGCTTTCTTT. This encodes CAITETGGDTEAFF.

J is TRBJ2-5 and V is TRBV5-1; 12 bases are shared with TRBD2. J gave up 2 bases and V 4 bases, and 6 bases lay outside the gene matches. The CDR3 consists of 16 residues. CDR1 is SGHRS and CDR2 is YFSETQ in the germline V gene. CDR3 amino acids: CASSPKLAGGQETQYF. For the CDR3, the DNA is TGCGCCAGCAGCCCGAAACTAGCGGGGGGTCAAGAGACCCAGTACTTC.

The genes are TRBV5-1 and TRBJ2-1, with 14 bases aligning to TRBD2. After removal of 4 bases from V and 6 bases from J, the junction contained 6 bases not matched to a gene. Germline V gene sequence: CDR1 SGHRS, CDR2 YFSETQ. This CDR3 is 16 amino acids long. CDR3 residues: CASSHPGTSGGNEQFF. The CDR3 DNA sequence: TGCGCCAGCAGCCACCCTGGGACTAGCGGGGGCAATGAGCAGTTCTTC.

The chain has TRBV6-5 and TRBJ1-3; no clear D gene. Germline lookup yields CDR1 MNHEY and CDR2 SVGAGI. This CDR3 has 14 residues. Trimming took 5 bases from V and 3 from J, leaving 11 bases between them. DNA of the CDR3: TGTGCCAGCAGTCCCGAAGGCGGTGGAAACACCATATATTTT. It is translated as CASSPEGGGNTIYF.

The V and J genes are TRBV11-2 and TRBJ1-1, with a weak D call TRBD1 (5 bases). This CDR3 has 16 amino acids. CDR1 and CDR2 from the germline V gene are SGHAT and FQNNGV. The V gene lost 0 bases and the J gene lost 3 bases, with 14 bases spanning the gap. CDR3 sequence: CASSLDRGRIDTEAFF. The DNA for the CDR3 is TGTGCCAGCAGCTTAGATAGGGGCAGGATCGACACTGAAGCTTTCTTT.

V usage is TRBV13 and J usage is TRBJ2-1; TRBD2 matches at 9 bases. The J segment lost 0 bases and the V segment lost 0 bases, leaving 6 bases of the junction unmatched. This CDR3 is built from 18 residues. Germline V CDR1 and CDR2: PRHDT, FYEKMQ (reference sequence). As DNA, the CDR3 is TGTGCCAGCAGCTTAGGAGGGGGGCGGGGGGGCTCCTACAATGAGCAGTTCTTC. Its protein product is CASSLGGGRGGSYNEQFF.